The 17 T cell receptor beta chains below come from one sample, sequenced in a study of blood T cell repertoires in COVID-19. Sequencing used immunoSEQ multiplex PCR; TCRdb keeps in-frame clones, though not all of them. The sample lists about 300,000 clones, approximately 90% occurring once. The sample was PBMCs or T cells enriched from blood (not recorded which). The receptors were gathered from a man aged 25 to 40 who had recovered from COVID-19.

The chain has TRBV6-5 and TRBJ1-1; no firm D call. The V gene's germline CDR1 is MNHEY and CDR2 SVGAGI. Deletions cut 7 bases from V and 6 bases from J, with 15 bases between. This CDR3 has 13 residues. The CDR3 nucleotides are TGTGCCAGCAAGCCGCTCGGGGAGGCTGAAGCTTTCTTT. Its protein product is CASKPLGEAEAFF.

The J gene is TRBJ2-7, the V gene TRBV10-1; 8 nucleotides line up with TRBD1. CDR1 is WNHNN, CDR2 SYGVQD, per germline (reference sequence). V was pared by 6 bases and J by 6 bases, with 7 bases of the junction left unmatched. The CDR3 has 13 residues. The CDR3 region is CASSVDRESEQYF. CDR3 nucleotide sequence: TGCGCCAGCAGCGTGGACAGGGAAAGCGAGCAGTACTTC.

The CDR3 spells CASSRGLAGNEQYF. Here the CDR3 DNA reads TGTGCCAGCAGCAGGGGACTAGCGGGAAACGAGCAGTACTTC. This chain joins TRBV11-2 and TRBJ2-7; 13 bases align to TRBD2. The length of the CDR3 is 14 residues. V lost 5 bases to trimming and J lost 5 bases; unmatched junction nucleotides: 3. Germline V gives CDR1 SGHAT, CDR2 FQNNGV.

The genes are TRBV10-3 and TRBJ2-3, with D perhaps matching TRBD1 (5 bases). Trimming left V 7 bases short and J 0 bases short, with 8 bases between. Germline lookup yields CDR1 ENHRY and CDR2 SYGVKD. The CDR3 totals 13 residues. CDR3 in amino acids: CAIMQGSTDTQYF. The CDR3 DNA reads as TGTGCCATCATGCAGGGAAGCACAGATACGCAGTATTTT.

The CDR3 loop is CATSDLGQGAEETQYF. DNA for the CDR3: TGTGCCACCAGTGACCTGGGACAGGGGGCTGAAGAGACCCAGTACTTC. The chain is built from TRBV24-1 and TRBJ2-5, with TRBD1 identical over 12 bases. The trim removed 4 bases at V and 3 bases at J, leaving 5 bases unmatched. The CDR3 runs 16 residues. Germline assignment: CDR1 KGHDR and CDR2 SFDVKD.

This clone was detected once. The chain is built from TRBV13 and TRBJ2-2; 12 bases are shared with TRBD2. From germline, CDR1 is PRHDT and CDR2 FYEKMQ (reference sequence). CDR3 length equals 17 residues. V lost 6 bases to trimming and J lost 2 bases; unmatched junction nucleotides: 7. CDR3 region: CASRSLAGGPNTGELFF. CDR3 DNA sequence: TGTGCCAGCAGGTCACTAGCGGGGGGCCCTAACACCGGGGAGCTGTTTTTT.

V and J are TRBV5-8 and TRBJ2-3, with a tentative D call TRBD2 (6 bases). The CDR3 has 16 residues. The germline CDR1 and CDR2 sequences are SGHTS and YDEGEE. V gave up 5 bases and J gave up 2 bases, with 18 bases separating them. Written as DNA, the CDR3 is TGTGCCAGCAGGTGGGGCGGGGATAGGACCACAGATACGCAGTATTTT. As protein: CASRWGGDRTTDTQYF.

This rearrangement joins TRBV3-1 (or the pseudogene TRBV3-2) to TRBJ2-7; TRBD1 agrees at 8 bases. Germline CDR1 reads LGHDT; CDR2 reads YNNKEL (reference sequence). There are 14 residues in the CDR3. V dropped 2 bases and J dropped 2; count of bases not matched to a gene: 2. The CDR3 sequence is CASSQLQGAYEQYF. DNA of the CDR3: TGTGCCAGCAGCCAACTACAGGGGGCCTACGAGCAGTACTTC.

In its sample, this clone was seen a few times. The CDR3 bases are TGTGCCAGCAGCCAAGTTACCAGCGGGGGAACCGGGGAGCTGTTTTTT. This codes for CASSQVTSGGTGELFF. V is TRBV4-2 and J is TRBJ2-2, with 8 positions matching TRBD2. V gave up 1 base and J gave up 5 bases; unmatched junction bases: 6. CDR1 LGHNA and CDR2 YNFKEQ come from the germline V gene. This CDR3 spans 16 amino acids.

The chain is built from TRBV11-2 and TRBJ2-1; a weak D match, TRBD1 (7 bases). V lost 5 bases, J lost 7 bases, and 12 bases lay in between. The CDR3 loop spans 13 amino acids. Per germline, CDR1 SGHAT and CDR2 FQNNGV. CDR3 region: CASSKQGRNEQFF. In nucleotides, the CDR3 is TGTGCCAGCAGCAAACAGGGGAGGAATGAGCAGTTCTTC. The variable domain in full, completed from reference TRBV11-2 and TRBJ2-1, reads EAGVAQSPRYKIIEKRQSVAFWCNPISGHATLYWYQQILGQGPKLLIQFQNNGVVDDSQLPKDRFSAERLKGVDSTLKIQPAKLEDSAVYLCASSKQGRNEQFFGPGTRLTVL.

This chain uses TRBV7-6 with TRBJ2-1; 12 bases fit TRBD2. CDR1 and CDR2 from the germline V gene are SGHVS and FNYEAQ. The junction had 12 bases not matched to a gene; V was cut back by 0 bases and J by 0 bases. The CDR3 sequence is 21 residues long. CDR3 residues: CASSLARLAGAIGGSYNEQFF. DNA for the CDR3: TGTGCCAGCAGCTTAGCTCGACTAGCGGGGGCCATAGGTGGCTCCTACAATGAGCAGTTCTTC. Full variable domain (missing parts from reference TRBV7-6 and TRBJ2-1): GAGVSQSPRYKVTKRGQDVALRCDPISGHVSLYWYRQALGQGPEFLTYFNYEAQQDKSGLPNDRFSAERPEGSISTLTIQRTEQRDSAMYRCASSLARLAGAIGGSYNEQFFGPGTRLTVL.

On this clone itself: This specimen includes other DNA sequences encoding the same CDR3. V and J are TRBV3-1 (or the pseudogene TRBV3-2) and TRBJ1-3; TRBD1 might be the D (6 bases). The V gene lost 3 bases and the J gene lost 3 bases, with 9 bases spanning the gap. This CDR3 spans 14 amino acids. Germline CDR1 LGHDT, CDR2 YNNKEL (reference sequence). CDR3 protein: CASSHRGSGNTIYF. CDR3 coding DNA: TGTGCCAGCAGCCACAGGGGAAGTGGAAACACCATATATTTT.

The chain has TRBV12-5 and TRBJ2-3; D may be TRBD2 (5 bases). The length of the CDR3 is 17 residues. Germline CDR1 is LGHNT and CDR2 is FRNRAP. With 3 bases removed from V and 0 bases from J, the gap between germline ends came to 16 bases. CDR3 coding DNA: TGTGCTAGTGGTTTAGCGGACGTAGTATTTAGCACAGATACGCAGTATTTT. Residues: CASGLADVVFSTDTQYF.

CDR3 in DNA: TGTGCCAGCAATAGACAGGGTACCAATCAGCCCCAGCATTTT. Translating gives CASNRQGTNQPQHF. The rearrangement links TRBV28 to TRBJ1-5, with TRBD1 identical over 7 bases. V lost 7 bases and J lost 3; bases outside the gene matches: 6. The CDR3 consists of 14 residues. Germline V gives CDR1 MDHEN, CDR2 SYDVKM.

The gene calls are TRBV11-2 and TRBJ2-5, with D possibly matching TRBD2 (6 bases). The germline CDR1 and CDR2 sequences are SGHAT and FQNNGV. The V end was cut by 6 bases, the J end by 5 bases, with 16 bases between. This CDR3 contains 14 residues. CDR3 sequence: CASSVRGGEETQYF. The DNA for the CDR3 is TGTGCCAGCAGTGTACGCGGAGGGGAGGAGACCCAGTACTTC.

In DNA, the CDR3 is TGTGCCAGCAGTTACTCGAAGGCGGGACCCTATGGCTACACCTTC. This translates into CASSYSKAGPYGYTF. This sequence joins TRBV6-5 and TRBJ1-2, with D perhaps matching TRBD1 (5 bases). The CDR3 is 15 amino acids. Germline lookup yields CDR1 MNHEY and CDR2 SVGAGI. V was shortened by 0 bases and J by 4 bases, with 12 bases between the two germline ends.

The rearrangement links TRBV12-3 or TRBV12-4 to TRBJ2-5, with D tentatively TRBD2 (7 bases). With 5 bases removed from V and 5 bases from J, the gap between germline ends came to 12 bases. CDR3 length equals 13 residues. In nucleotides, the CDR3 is TGTGCCAGCAGTGGGAGGGGGACGGAGACCCAGTACTTC. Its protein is CASSGRGTETQYF.